The 11 T cell receptor beta chains given below trace back to one sample, sequenced in a study of T cell repertoires in cytomegalovirus infection (dated by TCRdb to about 2019). TCRdb lists the instrument as Illumina HiSeq 1500. The public reads were reanalyzed by TCRdb: fastp trimming at Q25, MiXCR alignment, in-frame beta chains only. Identical CDR3 proteins give one entry, which carries the most common genes and DNA. This sample gives a few hundred thousand distinct CDR3 sequences in total; around 18% of them show up just once. The top ten hold less than 9.5% of the sample. The sample consisted of PBMCs. The receptors were sampled from a human donor in good health (CMV status not recorded). Some clones in this sample may be carry-over from other donors' samples.

This clonotype was detected ten times or more. V and J are TRBV12-3 or TRBV12-4 and TRBJ1-1; D gene ambiguous. V was cut by 1 base and J by 3 bases, with 6 bases left in between. The CDR3 loop spans 13 amino acids. The CDR3 nucleotides read TGTGCCAGCAGTTTAGGGGAGCACACTGAAGCTTTCTTT. This codes for CASSLGEHTEAFF.

For the CDR3, the DNA is TGTGCCAGCAGTCCCCAGGTATGGCCCCAGCATTTT. Translation gives CASSPQVWPQHF. This chain joins TRBV28 and TRBJ1-5; D call uncertain. Germline V CDR1 and CDR2: MDHEN, SYDVKM. The CDR3 spans 12 residues. V was trimmed by 5 bases and J by 9 bases, leaving 11 bases between them.

The V call is TRBV11-2, the J call TRBJ2-7, with unresolved D. Deletions cut 6 bases from V and 6 bases from J, with 18 bases between. The CDR3 runs to 14 residues. In germline, CDR1 is SGHAT, CDR2 FQNNGV. The CDR3 spells CASSFARSRSEQYF. CDR3 DNA sequence: TGTGCCAGCAGTTTTGCCCGTTCTCGATCCGAGCAGTACTTC.

This clonotype was detected a few times. The chain employs TRBV6-2 or TRBV6-3 and TRBJ2-1; 7 bases align to TRBD1. The CDR3 consists of 12 residues. The germline gives CDR1 MNHEY, CDR2 SVGEGT. Unmatched junction bases numbered 1, after V lost 8 bases and J lost 3 bases. CDR3 sequence (DNA): TGTGCCAGCGGGACAGTCTACAATGAGCAGTTCTTC. Translating gives CASGTVYNEQFF.

This clonotype turned up a few times. The chain links TRBV2 to TRBJ2-3, with no clear D. Germline loops: CDR1 SNHLY, CDR2 FYNNEI. This CDR3 has 12 amino acids. Trimming cost V 7 bases and J 4 bases, with 9 bases left between them. CDR3 nucleotide sequence: TGTGCCAGCACCCCTCTTCCAGATACGCAGTATTTT. It is translated as CASTPLPDTQYF.

V usage is TRBV5-1 and J usage is TRBJ2-5; possible D gene TRBD1, 6 bases. Trimming cost V 7 bases and J 5 bases, with 15 bases left between them. Germline values: CDR1 SGHRS, CDR2 YFSETQ. This CDR3 contains 13 residues. CDR3 DNA: TGCGCCAGCCGTATAGGGGGAATGGAGACCCAGTACTTC. This translates into CASRIGGMETQYF.

This clonotype was detected ten times or more. One end of the junction does not line up with germline, which may come from a read error. The chain couples TRBV7-2 to TRBJ2-7, with 9 bases fitting TRBD2. The CDR3 consists of 14 residues. Germline V gene data show CDR1 as SGHTA and CDR2 as FQGNSA. Here the CDR3 DNA reads TGTGCCAGCAGCATAGCGGGAGCGGTCTACGAGCAGTACTTC. Amino acid sequence: CASSIAGAVYEQYF.

In this sample, this clonotype turned up a few times. The chain couples TRBV7-2 to TRBJ1-6; D gene uncertain. Germline V lookup: CDR1 SGHTA, CDR2 FQGNSA. The length of the CDR3 is 14 residues. Deletions cut 3 bases from V and 6 bases from J, with 9 bases between. CDR3 in DNA: TGTGCCAGCAGCTTGGCTCTTTCTAATTCACCCCTCCACTTT. Its protein is CASSLALSNSPLHF.

The sample holds a few counts of this clonotype. This chain links TRBV20-1 with TRBJ2-1; D gene unclear. Trimming pared 3 bases from V and 0 bases from J, leaving 9 bases between. The CDR3 loop spans 14 amino acids. Germline CDR1 reads DFQATT; CDR2 reads SNEGSKA (reference sequence). The CDR3 DNA follows: TGCAGTGCTAGGCCCCCGAGCTCCTACAATGAGCAGTTCTTC. This gives the protein CSARPPSSYNEQFF.

This clonotype was found a few times. The chain carries TRBV7-9 and TRBJ2-1; TRBD2 matches 11 bases. CDR1 and CDR2 (germline): SEHNR, FQNEAQ (reference sequence). The CDR3 is 18 amino acids. Trimming at V came to 5 bases and at J to 3 bases, leaving 12 bases not matched to a gene. The CDR3 sequence is CASSPPALAGGIYNEQFF. CDR3 coding DNA: TGTGCCAGCAGCCCCCCGGCTCTAGCGGGGGGAATCTACAATGAGCAGTTCTTC.

This clonotype came up a few times. The chain carries TRBV7-8 and TRBJ2-3, with unresolved D. The germline gives CDR1 SGHVS, CDR2 FQNEAQ. V lost 5 bases to trimming and J lost 0 bases, with 9 bases between them. The CDR3 contains 14 residues. The DNA for the CDR3 is TGTGCCAGCAGCGCTCGTCTAAGCACAGATACGCAGTATTTT. It codes for CASSARLSTDTQYF.